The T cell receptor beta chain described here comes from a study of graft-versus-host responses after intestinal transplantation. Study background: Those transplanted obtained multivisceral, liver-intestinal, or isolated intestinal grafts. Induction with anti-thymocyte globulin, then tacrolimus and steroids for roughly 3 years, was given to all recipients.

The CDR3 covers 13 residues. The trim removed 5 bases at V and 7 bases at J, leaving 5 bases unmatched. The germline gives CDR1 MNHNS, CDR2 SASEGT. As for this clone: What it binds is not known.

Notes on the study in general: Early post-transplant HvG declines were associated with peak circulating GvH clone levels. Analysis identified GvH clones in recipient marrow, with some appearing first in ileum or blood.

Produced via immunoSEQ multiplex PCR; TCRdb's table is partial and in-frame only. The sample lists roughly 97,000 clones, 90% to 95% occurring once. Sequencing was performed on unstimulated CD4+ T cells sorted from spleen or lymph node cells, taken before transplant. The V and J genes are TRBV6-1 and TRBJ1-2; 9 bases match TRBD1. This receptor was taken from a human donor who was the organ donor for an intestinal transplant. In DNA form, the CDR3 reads TGTGCCAGCAGTCCGGACAGGGGTAGTGGCTACACCTTC. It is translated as CASSPDRGSGYTF.